The clone carrying this TCR beta chain has just a few counts. The authors used template switching to add a universal primer site and gave cDNA unique molecular identifiers. TCRdb itself ran the 5' RACE reads through MiXCR, one entry per CDR3 protein. The sample lists 400,000 to 600,000 distinct CDR3 sequences, 20% to 25% occurring once. This record comes from a study of identical twins. This CDR3 spans 11 amino acids. Germline values: CDR1 MNHEY, CDR2 SVGAGI. The ends were cut back, 10 bases at V and 3 bases at J, with 7 bases in the middle. This sample also appeared in a second study, on yellow fever vaccine responses in identical twins.

What was sequenced was CD4+ T cells sorted from blood. The chain recombines TRBV6-5 with TRBJ2-1; D not resolved. The sequence derives from a woman between 18 and 30 years old in good health. As DNA, the CDR3 is TGTGCCACTGCGTACTACAATGAGCAGTTCTTC. Protein product: CATAYYNEQFF.